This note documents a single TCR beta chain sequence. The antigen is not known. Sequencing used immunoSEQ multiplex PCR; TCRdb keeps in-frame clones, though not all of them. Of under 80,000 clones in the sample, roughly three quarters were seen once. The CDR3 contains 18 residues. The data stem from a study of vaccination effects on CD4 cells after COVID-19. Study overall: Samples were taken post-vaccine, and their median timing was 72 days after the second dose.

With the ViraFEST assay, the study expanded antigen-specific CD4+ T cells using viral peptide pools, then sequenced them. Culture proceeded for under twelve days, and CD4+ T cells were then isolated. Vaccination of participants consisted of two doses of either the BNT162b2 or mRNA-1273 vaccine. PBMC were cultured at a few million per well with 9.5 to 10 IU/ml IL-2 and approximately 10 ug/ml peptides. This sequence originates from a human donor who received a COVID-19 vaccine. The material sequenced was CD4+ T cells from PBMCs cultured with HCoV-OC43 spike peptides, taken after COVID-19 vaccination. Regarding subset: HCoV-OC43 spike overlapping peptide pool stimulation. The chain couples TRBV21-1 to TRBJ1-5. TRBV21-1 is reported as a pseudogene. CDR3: CASSKGGPKSQFNQPQHF. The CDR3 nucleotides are TGTGCCAGCAGCAAAGGGGGACCAAAGTCCCAATTCAATCAGCCCCAGCATTTT.